A single TCR beta chain is shown here with its context. What it binds is unknown. In the library, individual cDNA molecules carried attached unique molecular identifiers. Via MiXCR, TCRdb re-called the 5' RACE reads, giving one row per CDR3 protein. The repertoire holds around 40,000 distinct CDR3 sequences, with under 8% as singletons. The source of the sample is a study of early T cells in non-severe SARS-CoV-2 infection. Study-level background: Unsorted whole-blood RNA was sequenced in bulk, leaving chains unpaired.

Study-level points and caveats: VDJdb-based annotation leaned toward anti-spike CD8 responses and missed private and CD4 specificities.

V lost 1 base, J lost 0 bases, and 10 bases lay in between. The CDR3 is made up of 16 amino acids. This rearrangement joins TRBV12-3 or TRBV12-4 to TRBJ1-3, with no clear D. The clonotype comes from an adult who was a healthcare worker with PCR-confirmed SARS-CoV-2 infection or an uninfected control (not recorded which). Sequencing was done on a sample of whole blood. The CDR3 nucleotides are TGTGCCAGCAGTTTAGATCGCGTCCACTCTGGAAACACCATATATTTT. Protein sequence: CASSLDRVHSGNTIYF.